Shown below are 3 T cell receptor beta chains from a single sample sequenced in a study of T cells in Graves' hyperthyroidism and ophthalmopathy. TCR beta CDR3 regions were amplified from RNA. TCR CDR3 regions were first amplified by RT-PCR with HTBI primers. TCRdb used MiXCR to reprocess the multiplex PCR reads, holding one entry per CDR3 protein. The sample comprises around 350,000 distinct CDR3 sequences, approximately 19% of which are singletons, and around 3.4% rests with the top ten. Sequenced sample: blood. Every receptor here comes from a woman between 18 and 29 years old with Graves' hyperthyroidism.

Many counts were recorded for this clonotype. The rearrangement uses TRBV4-1 and TRBJ1-2; tentative D call: TRBD1 (6 bases). Between the trimmed V and J ends, which lost 1 base and 2 bases, there was a span of 8 bases. CDR1 is MGHRA and CDR2 is YSYEKL in the germline V gene. The CDR3 is made up of 14 amino acids. The CDR3 reads CASSQGDRNYGYTF. For the CDR3, the DNA is TGCGCCAGCAGCCAAGGAGACAGGAACTATGGCTACACCTTC.

This clonotype was picked up many times. V usage is TRBV15 and J usage is TRBJ1-1, with a tentative D call TRBD1 (5 bases). The CDR3 is 13 residues long. V was trimmed by 1 base and J by 12 bases, leaving 15 bases between them. Germline V CDR1 and CDR2: LNHNV, YYDKDF (reference sequence). The CDR3 spells CATSRVQGVTTFF. Written as DNA, the CDR3 is TGTGCCACCAGCAGAGTTCAGGGAGTAACAACTTTCTTT. The full variable domain, with the rest looked up from reference TRBV15 and TRBJ1-1, is DAMVIQNPRYQVTQFGKPVTLSCSQTLNHNVMYWYQQKSSQAPKLLFHYYDKDFNNEADTPDNFQSRRPNTSFCFLDIRSPGLGDTAMYLCATSRVQGVTTFFGQGTRLTVV.

This chain's CDR3 is CSARPSQGLDYGYTF. CDR3 sequence (DNA): TGCAGTGCTAGACCGTCTCAGGGGCTCGACTATGGCTACACCTTC. The V call is TRBV20-1, the J call TRBJ1-2, with D possibly being TRBD1 (6 bases). The germline V gene has CDR1 DFQATT and CDR2 SNEGSKA (reference sequence). The CDR3 has 15 residues. V was shortened by 2 bases and J by 3 bases, with 16 bases between the two germline ends.